The clone carrying this T cell receptor beta chain was recorded only once. This sample was taken from a study of T cell changes during pregnancy in multiple sclerosis. The germline CDR1 and CDR2 sequences are SGHDT and YYEEEE. CDR3 length: 13 amino acids. The V gene end was trimmed by 3 bases and the J gene end by 3 bases; junction bases not matched to a gene: 1. Sequenced by immunoSEQ multiplex PCR; TCRdb stores in-frame clones only, minus some. The data show 15,000 to 25,000 clones, approximately 86% seen once. This chain links TRBV5-6 with TRBJ2-7; 9 bases are a match to TRBD1. The sample was CD8+ T cells from peripheral blood mononuclear cells, taken after pregnancy. The TCR comes from a female donor in good health, enrolled as a control in a pregnancy study. CDR3 amino acids: CASSWTGDYEQYF. CDR3 coding DNA: TGTGCCAGCAGCTGGACAGGGGACTACGAGCAGTACTTC.